This TCR beta chain originates from a study of cytomegalovirus exposure and HLA in healthy donors. Overall study findings and caveats: Within a later analysis, the majority of CMV-associated TCR beta chains appeared HLA-restricted. Cytomegalovirus status was reportedly diagnosed by the classifier with high specificity and sensitivity. Excluded were some V segments that proved indistinguishable, including TRBV6-2 and TRBV6-3. When analyzed later, the rates of TCR association showed variation by HLA locus, with DRB1 the most and HLA-C the fewest.

The CDR3 sequence is 18 residues long. Turning to this clone: Its antigen is not identified.

PCR employed 60 Vbeta and 13 Jbeta primers. Sequenced by immunoSEQ multiplex PCR; TCRdb stores in-frame clones only, minus some. This table holds approximately 88,000 clones, around 77% found once. The receptor was derived from a man in his fifties or sixties in good health and CMV-seropositive. Sequenced sample: PBMCs. The chain uses TRBV7-5 and TRBJ1-2. TRBV7-5 is designated a pseudogene. CDR3 sequence (DNA): TGTGCCAGAAGCTTAGCGGGGGTTGAGGGACCATTGAACTATGGCTACACCTTC. Its protein product is CARSLAGVEGPLNYGYTF.